These 3 T cell receptor beta chains were all obtained from the same sample, sequenced in a study of CD8 T cells in ankylosing spondylitis. Each CDR3 protein gets one entry after TCRdb re-called the 5' RACE reads with MiXCR. The sample lists more than 250,000 distinct CDR3 sequences, 11% seen once, with 9.1% in the top ten. Sequencing was performed on blood, either unsorted or a sorted T cell fraction (not recorded which). Receptors were obtained from a female donor with ankylosing spondylitis or in good health (not recorded which).

This clonotype was picked up a small number of times. V is TRBV7-7 and J is TRBJ1-2; TRBD1 agrees at 9 bases. This CDR3 has 16 residues. CDR1 is SSHAT, CDR2 FNYEAQ, per germline (reference sequence). The ends lost 1 base at V and 7 bases at J; junction bases unmatched: 10. The CDR3 DNA reads TGTGCCAGCAGCTTAGTGTTATACAGGGGGCTTCCTGGCTACACCTTC. Its translation is CASSLVLYRGLPGYTF.

This clonotype turned up a few times. The CDR3 loop reads CASSFKYEQFF. The CDR3 coding sequence is TGTGCCAGCAGCTTCAAGTATGAGCAGTTCTTC. The rearrangement uses TRBV7-2 and TRBJ2-1; D call uncertain. Trimming stripped 3 bases from V and 8 bases from J, with 5 bases between. CDR3 length: 11 amino acids. Germline values: CDR1 SGHTA, CDR2 FQGNSA.

In this sample, this clonotype turned up many times. The chain employs TRBV7-6 and TRBJ2-7; tentative D call: TRBD1 (6 bases). The CDR3 totals 16 residues. Trimming pared 0 bases from V and 1 base from J, leaving 13 bases between. Germline loops: CDR1 SGHVS, CDR2 FNYEAQ. DNA for the CDR3: TGTGCCAGCAGCTTAGCCCGTTACGGACAGTCCTACGAGCAGTACTTC. Protein sequence: CASSLARYGQSYEQYF. The full variable domain, its missing parts supplied by reference TRBV7-6 and TRBJ2-7, is GAGVSQSPRYKVTKRGQDVALRCDPISGHVSLYWYRQALGQGPEFLTYFNYEAQQDKSGLPNDRFSAERPEGSISTLTIQRTEQRDSAMYRCASSLARYGQSYEQYFGPGTRLTVT.